This T cell receptor beta chain appears in the sequencing data of a study of beta chain features in type 1 diabetes. Of the isolated RNA, all was reverse transcribed, and so the sequenced material was expressed TCRB transcripts. The method was immunoSEQ multiplex PCR; TCRdb's version includes in-frame clones alone and lacks a portion of them. The table includes about 620,000 clones, 15% to 17% detected once. Via CD45RO/CCR7/CD25/CD127/CD95/CD27, cells of the CD4+ naive, central memory, regulatory and stem cell-like memory subsets were sorted. Germline CDR1 and CDR2: MNHNS and SASEGT. The CDR3 spans 15 residues. After removal of 5 bases from V and 3 bases from J, the junction contained 10 bases not matched to a gene.

The sequenced material came from naive CD4+ T cells from blood. This rearrangement joins TRBV6-1 to TRBJ2-7; the match to TRBD1 covers 7 bases. This TCR came from a young man in good health. CDR3 sequence reads: CASSPYRQGSYEQYF. The CDR3 DNA is TGTGCCAGCAGTCCATACAGACAGGGTAGCTACGAGCAGTACTTC.